This TCR beta chain was recovered during a study of CD8 T cell repertoires and HIV-1 epitope variants. Study-wide background: Epitopes were three Gag families plus Nef HW9 and YT9. Separate from the cultures, 1M uncultured T cells served as baseline. Whole-study results and caveats: Beta chains alone show antigen proliferation, not cytokine profile or function. Nine antigen-specific TCR beta clonotypes were found; roughly six seemed cross-reactive to variants.

The CDR3 has 16 residues. Germline V lookup: CDR1 SGHTA, CDR2 FQGTGA. About this clone itself: The antigen remains undetermined. A read error may account for a junction end that differs from germline.

Method: immunoSEQ multiplex PCR; TCRdb's copy keeps in-frame clones and lacks some. The table lists about 4,800 clones, around 69% of them singletons. The origin of this receptor is a male donor with HIV. This sequence joins TRBV7-3 and TRBJ1-2; no reliable D call. Sequenced: cultured CD8+ T cells derived from PBMCs. The CDR3 region is CASSQDPPDLDYGYTF. CDR3 DNA: TGCGCCAGCAGCCAAGATCCCCCAGACTTGGACTATGGCTACACCTTC.